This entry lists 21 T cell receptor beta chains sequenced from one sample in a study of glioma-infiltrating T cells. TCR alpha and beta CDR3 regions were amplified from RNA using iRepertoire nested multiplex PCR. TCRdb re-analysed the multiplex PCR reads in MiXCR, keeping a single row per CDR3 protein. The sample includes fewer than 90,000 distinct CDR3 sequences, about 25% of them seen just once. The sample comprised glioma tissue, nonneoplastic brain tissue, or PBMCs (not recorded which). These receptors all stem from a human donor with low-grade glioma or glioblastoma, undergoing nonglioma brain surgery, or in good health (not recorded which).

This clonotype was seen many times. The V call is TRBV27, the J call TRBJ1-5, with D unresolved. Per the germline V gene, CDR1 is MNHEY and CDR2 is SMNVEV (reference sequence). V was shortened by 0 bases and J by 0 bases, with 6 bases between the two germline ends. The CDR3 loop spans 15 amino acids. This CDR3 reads CASSLSRYSNQPQHF. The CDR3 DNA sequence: TGTGCCAGCAGTTTATCTCGGTATAGCAATCAGCCCCAGCATTTT.

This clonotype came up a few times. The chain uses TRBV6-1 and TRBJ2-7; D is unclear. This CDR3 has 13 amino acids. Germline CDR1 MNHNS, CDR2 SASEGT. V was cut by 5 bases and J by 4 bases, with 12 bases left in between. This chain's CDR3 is CASSLAGFYEQYF. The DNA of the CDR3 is TGTGCCAGCAGTTTGGCAGGCTTTTACGAGCAGTACTTC.

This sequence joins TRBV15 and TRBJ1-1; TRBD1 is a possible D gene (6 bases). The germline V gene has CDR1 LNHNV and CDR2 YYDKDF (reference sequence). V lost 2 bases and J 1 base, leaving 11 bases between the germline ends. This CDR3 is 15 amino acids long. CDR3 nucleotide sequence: TGTGCCACCAGCAGAAGGGGGGCGCGGAACACTGAAGCTTTCTTT. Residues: CATSRRGARNTEAFF.

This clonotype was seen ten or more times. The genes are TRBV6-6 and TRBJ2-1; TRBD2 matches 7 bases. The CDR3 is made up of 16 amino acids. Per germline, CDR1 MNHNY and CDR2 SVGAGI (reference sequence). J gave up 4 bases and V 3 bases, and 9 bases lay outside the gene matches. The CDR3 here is CASSYLAGEIYNEQFF. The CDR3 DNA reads TGTGCCAGCAGTTATCTCGCGGGGGAGATATACAATGAGCAGTTCTTC.

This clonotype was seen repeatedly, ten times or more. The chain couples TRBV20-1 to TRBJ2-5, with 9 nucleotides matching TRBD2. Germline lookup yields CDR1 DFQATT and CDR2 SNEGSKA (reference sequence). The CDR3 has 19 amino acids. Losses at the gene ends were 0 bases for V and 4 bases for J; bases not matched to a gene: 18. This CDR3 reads CSARDPTTSGLQRRETQYF. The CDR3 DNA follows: TGCAGTGCTAGAGATCCTACGACTAGCGGATTGCAACGCAGAGAGACCCAGTACTTC.

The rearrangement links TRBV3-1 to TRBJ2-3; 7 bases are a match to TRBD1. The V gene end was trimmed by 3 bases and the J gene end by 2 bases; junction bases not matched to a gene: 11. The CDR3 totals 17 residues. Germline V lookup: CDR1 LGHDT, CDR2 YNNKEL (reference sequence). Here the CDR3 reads CASSQASDRENTDTQYF. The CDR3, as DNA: TGTGCCAGCAGCCAGGCCTCTGACAGGGAGAACACAGATACGCAGTATTTT.

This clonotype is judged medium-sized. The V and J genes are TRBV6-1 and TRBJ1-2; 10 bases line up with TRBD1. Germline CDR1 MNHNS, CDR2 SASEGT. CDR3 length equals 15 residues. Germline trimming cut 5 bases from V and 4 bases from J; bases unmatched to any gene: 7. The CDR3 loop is CASSSMTGGGYGYTF. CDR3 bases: TGTGCCAGCAGTTCAATGACAGGGGGCGGCTATGGCTACACCTTC.

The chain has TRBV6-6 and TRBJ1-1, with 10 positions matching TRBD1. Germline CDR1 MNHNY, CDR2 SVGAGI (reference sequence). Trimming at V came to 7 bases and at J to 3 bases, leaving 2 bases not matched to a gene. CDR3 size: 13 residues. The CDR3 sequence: CASNGQGDTEAFF. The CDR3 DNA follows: TGTGCCAGCAATGGACAGGGGGACACTGAAGCTTTCTTT.

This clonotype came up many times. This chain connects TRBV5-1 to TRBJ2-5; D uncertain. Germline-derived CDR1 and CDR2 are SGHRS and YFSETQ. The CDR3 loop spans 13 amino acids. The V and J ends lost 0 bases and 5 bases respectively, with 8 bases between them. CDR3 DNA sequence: TGCGCCAGCAGCTTGGATCCGCTGGAGACCCAGTACTTC. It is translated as CASSLDPLETQYF. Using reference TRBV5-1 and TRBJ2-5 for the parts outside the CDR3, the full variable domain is KAGVTQTPRYLIKTRGQQVTLSCSPISGHRSVSWYQQTPGQGLQFLFEYFSETQRNKGNFPGRFSGRQFSNSRSEMNVSTLELGDSALYLCASSLDPLETQYFGPGTRLLVL.

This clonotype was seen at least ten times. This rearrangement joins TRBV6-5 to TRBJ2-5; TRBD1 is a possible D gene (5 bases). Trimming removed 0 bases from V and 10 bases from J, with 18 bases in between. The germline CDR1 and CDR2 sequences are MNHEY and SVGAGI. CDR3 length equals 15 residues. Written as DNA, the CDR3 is TGTGCCAGCAGTTACTCGGACACGCATAGGACGGGCCAGTACTTC. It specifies CASSYSDTHRTGQYF.

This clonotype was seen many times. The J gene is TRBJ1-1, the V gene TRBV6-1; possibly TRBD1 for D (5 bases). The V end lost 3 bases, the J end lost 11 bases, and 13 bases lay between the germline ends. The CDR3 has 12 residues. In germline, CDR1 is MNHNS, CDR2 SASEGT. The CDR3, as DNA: TGTGCCAGCAGTGAGAGGGATAGGGACGCTTTCTTT. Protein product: CASSERDRDAFF.

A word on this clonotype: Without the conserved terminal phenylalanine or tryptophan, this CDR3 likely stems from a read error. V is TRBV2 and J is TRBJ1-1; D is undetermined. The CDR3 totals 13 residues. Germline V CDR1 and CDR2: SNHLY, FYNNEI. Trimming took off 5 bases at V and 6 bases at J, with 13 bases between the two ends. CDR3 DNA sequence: TGTGCCAGCAGTAAGGGTCGAATCCCTGAAGCTTTCCTC. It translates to CASSKGRIPEAFL.

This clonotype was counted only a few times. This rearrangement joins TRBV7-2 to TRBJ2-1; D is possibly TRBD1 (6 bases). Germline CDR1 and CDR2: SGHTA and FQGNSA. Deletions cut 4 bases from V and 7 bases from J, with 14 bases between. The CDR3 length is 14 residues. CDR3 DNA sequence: TGTGCCAGCAGCTCGTCTAATACAGGGAATGAGCAGTTCTTC. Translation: CASSSSNTGNEQFF. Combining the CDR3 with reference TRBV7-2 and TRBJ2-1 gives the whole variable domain GAGVSQSPSNKVTEKGKDVELRCDPISGHTALYWYRQSLGQGLEFLIYFQGNSAPDKSGLPSDRFSAERTGGSVSTLTIQRTQQEDSAVYLCASSSSNTGNEQFFGPGTRLTVL.

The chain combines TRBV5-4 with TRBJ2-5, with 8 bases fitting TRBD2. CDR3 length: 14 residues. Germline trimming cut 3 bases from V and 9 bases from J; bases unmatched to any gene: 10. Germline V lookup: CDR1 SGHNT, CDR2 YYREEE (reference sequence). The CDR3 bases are TGTGCCAGCAGCTCTAAGCGGGAGCGAGGGGCCCAGTACTTC. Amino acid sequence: CASSSKRERGAQYF.

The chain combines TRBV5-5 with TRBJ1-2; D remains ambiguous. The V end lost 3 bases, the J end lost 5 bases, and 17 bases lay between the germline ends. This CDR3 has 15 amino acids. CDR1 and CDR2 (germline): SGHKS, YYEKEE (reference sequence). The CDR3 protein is CASSSPRSVGYGYTF. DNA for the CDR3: TGTGCCAGCAGCTCACCCCGTAGTGTCGGTTATGGCTACACCTTC.

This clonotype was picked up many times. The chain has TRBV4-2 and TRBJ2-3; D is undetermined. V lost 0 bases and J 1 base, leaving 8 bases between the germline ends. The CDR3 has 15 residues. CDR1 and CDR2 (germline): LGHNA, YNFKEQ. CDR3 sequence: CASSQDWKRTDTQYF. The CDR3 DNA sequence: TGTGCCAGCAGCCAAGATTGGAAACGCACAGATACGCAGTATTTT.

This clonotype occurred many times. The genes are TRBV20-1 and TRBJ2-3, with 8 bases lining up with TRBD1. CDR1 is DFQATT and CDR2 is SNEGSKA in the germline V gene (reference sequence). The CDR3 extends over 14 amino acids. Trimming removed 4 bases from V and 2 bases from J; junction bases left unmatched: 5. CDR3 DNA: TGCAGTGCTATCCGGGACAGGCCCACAGATACGCAGTATTTT. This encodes CSAIRDRPTDTQYF.

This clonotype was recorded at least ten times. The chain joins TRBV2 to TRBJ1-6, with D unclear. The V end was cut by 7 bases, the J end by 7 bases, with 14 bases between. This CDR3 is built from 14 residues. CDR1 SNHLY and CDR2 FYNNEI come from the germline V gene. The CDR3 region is CASIPSRANSPLHF. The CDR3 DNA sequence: TGTGCCAGCATCCCTAGCCGGGCCAATTCACCCCTCCACTTT.

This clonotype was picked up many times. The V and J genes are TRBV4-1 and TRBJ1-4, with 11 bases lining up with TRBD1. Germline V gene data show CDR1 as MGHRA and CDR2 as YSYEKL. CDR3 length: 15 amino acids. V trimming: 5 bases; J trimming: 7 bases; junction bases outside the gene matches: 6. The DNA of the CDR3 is TGCGCCAGCAGCTATGGGGGGACAGGGGGTGAAAAACTGTTTTTT. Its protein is CASSYGGTGGEKLFF.

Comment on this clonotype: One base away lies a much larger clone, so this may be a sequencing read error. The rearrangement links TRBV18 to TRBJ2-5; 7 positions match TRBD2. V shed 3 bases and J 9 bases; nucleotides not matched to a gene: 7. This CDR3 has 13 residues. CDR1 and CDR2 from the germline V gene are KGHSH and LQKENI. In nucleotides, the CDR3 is TGTGCCAGCTCACCCGTCCTAGCGGAGTCCCAGTACTTC. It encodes CASSPVLAESQYF.

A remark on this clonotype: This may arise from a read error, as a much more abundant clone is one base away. As DNA, the CDR3 is TGTGCCAGCAGCTCGACCGACGCCTCCTACGAGCAGTACTTC. It codes for CASSSTDASYEQYF. The chain joins TRBV7-9 to TRBJ2-7, with unresolved D. The CDR3 is made up of 14 amino acids. Deletions cut 4 bases from V and 0 bases from J, with 10 bases between. Germline values: CDR1 SEHNR, CDR2 FQNEAQ (reference sequence).